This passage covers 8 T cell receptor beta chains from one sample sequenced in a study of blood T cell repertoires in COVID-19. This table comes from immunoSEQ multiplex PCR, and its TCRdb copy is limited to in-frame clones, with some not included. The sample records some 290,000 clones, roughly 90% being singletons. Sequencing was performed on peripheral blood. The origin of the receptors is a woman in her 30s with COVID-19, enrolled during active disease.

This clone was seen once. CDR3 nucleotides: TGTGCCAGCACGGGGGCGGAAGAGACCCAGTACTTC. It codes for CASTGAEETQYF. The rearrangement links TRBV7-9 to TRBJ2-5, with D perhaps TRBD1 or TRBD2 (6 bases each). Germline lookup yields CDR1 SEHNR and CDR2 FQNEAQ (reference sequence). There are 12 residues in the CDR3. Trimming took off 7 bases at V and 3 bases at J, with 9 bases between the two ends.

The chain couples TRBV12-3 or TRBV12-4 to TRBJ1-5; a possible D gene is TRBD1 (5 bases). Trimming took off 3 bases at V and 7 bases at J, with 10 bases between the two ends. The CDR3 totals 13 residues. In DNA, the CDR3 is TGTGCCAGCAGTTTGGGGCAAACACAGCCCCAGCATTTT. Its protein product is CASSLGQTQPQHF.

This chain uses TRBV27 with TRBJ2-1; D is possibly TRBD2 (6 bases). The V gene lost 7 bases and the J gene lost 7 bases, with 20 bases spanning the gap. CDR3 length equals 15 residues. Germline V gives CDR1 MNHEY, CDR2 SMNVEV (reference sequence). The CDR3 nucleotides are TGTGCCAGCATGATGGGGGAGGTCGCAGAAAATGAGCAGTTCTTC. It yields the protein CASMMGEVAENEQFF.

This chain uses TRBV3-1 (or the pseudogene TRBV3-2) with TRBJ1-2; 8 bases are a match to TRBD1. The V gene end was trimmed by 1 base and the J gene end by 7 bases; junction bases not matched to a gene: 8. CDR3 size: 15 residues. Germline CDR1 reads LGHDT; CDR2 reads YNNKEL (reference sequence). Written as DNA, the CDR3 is TGTGCCAGCAGCCAAGCGACAGGGGAGTTTAGTGGCTACACCTTC. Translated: CASSQATGEFSGYTF.

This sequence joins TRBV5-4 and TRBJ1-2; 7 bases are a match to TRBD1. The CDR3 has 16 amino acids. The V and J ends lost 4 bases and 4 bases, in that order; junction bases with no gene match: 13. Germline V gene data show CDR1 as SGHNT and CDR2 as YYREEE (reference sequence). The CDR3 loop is CASSLNFGTGAYGYTF. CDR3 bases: TGTGCCAGCAGCCTTAACTTTGGCACAGGGGCCTATGGCTACACCTTC.

The CDR3 nucleotides are TGTGCCAGTACCAGAGGAGGTGAAGCTTTCTTT. Protein sequence: CASTRGGEAFF. The chain employs TRBV19 and TRBJ1-1; unclear D gene. CDR1 and CDR2 (germline): LNHDA, SQIVND (reference sequence). V was cut by 7 bases and J by 7 bases, with 10 bases left in between. The CDR3 sequence is 11 residues long.

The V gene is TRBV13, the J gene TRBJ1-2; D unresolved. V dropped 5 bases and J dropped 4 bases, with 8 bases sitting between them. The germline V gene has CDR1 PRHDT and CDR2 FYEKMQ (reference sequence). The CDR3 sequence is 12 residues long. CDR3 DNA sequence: TGTGCCAGCAGCCACGAGTTCTATGGCTACACCTTC. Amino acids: CASSHEFYGYTF.

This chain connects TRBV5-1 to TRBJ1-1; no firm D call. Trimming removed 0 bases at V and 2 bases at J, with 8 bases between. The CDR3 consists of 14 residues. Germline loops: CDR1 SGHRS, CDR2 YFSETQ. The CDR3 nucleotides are TGCGCCAGCAGCTTGGAGCCGAGCAACACTGAAGCTTTCTTT. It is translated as CASSLEPSNTEAFF.